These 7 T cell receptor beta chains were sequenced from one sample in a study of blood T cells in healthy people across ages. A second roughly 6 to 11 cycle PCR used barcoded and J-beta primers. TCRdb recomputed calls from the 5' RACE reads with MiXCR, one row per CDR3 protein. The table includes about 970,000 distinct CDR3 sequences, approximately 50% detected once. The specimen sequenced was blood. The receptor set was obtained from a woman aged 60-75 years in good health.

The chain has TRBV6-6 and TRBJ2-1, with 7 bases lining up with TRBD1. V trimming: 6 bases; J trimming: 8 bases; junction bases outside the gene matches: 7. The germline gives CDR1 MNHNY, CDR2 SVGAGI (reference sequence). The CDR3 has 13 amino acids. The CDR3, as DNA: TGTGCCAGCAGAAACTCGGACAGGCATGAGCAGTTCTTC. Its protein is CASRNSDRHEQFF.

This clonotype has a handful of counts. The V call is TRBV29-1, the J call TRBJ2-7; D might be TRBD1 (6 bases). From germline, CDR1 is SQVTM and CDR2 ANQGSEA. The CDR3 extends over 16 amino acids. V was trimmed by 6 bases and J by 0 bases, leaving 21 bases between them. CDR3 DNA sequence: TGCAGCGTCGAGTCCCTACTAGGACAGAACTCCTACGAGCAGTACTTC. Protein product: CSVESLLGQNSYEQYF.

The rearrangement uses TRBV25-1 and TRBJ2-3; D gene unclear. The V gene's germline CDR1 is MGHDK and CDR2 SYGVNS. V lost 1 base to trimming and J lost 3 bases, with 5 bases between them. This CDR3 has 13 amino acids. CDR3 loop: CASSEWFTDTQYF. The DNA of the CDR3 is TGTGCCAGCAGTGAATGGTTTACAGATACGCAGTATTTT.

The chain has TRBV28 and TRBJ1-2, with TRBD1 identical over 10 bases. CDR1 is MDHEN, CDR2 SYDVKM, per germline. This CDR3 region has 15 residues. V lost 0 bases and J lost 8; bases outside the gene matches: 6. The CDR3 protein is CASSLWGGQGRGYTF. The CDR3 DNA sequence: TGTGCCAGCAGTTTATGGGGGGGACAGGGGAGAGGCTACACCTTC.

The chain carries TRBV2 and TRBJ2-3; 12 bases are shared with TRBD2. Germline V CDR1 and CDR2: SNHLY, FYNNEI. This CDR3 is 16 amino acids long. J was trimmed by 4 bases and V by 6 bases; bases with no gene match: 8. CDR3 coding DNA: TGTGCCAGCAGAGCCCCCCTAGCGGGAGGGCCAGATACGCAGTATTTT. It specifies CASRAPLAGGPDTQYF.

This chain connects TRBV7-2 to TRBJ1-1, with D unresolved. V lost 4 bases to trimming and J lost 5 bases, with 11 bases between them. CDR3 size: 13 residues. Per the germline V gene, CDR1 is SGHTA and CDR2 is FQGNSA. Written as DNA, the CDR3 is TGTGCCAGCAGCTACCTGGTCGGGACTGAAGCTTTCTTT. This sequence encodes CASSYLVGTEAFF. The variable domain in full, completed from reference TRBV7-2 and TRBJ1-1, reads GAGVSQSPSNKVTEKGKDVELRCDPISGHTALYWYRQSLGQGLEFLIYFQGNSAPDKSGLPSDRFSAERTGGSVSTLTIQRTQQEDSAVYLCASSYLVGTEAFFGQGTRLTVV.

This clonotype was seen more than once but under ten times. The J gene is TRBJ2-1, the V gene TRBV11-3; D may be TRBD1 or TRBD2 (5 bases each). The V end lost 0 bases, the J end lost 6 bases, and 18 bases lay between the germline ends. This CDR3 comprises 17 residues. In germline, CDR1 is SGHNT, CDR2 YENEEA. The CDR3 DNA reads TGTGCCAGCAGCTTAGATCGTAGGGGACCGCGGAGCAATGAGCAGTTCTTC. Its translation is CASSLDRRGPRSNEQFF.